This entry lists 5 T cell receptor beta chains sequenced from one sample in a study of blood T cells in healthy people across ages. A sample-barcoded 5' primer and a J-beta primer mix were used in a second PCR of roughly 6 to 11 cycles. TCRdb redid the calling of the 5' RACE reads with MiXCR, one entry per CDR3 protein. The profile shows more than 900,000 distinct CDR3 sequences, about 25% of them singletons. The sample was also linked to a second study, of T cells of mothers and their children.

The sequenced sample consisted of blood. The source of these receptors is a girl aged 2 to 9 in good health.

V usage is TRBV7-9 and J usage is TRBJ2-7, with D maybe TRBD1 (6 bases). The J call may be wrong; the DNA end is better matched by TRBJ2-5. The CDR3 runs to 14 residues. Germline CDR1 and CDR2: SEHNR and FQNEAQ (reference sequence). As DNA, the CDR3 is TGTGCCAGCAGCCCTCGGACAGACCCAGAGACCCAGTACTTC. It encodes CASSPRTDPETQYF.

V and J are TRBV19 and TRBJ2-1; no reliable D call. The J call may be in error: the DNA end matches TRBJ2-7 better. CDR3 length: 13 amino acids. Germline assignment: CDR1 LNHDA and CDR2 SQIVND (reference sequence). CDR3 sequence: CASSWADGYEQYF. The CDR3 coding sequence is TGTGCCAGTAGTTGGGCCGACGGCTACGAGCAGTACTTC.

A few counts support this clonotype. The rearrangement links TRBV11-2 to TRBJ2-3; TRBD2 is a possible D gene (6 bases). The length of the CDR3 is 15 residues. V was cut by 1 base and J by 5 bases, with 13 bases left in between. Germline V gives CDR1 SGHAT, CDR2 FQNNGV. CDR3 residues: CASSLVSLSGDTQYF. Here the CDR3 DNA reads TGTGCCAGCAGCTTAGTCAGTCTTAGCGGAGATACGCAGTATTTT.

The rearrangement joins TRBV29-1 to TRBJ2-3, with 7 bases that match TRBD1. The ends lost 7 bases at V and 4 bases at J; junction bases unmatched: 8. This CDR3 is built from 13 residues. The germline CDR1 and CDR2 sequences are SQVTM and ANQGSEA. As DNA, the CDR3 is TGCAGCGCAAGGACAGGAAAATCAGATACGCAGTATTTT. Translating it yields CSARTGKSDTQYF.

The rearrangement uses TRBV2 and TRBJ1-4; 7 nucleotides agree with TRBD1. Germline CDR1 reads SNHLY; CDR2 reads FYNNEI. This CDR3 contains 15 residues. J gave up 7 bases and V 6 bases, and 11 bases lay outside the gene matches. The CDR3 is CASRDTTGIGEKLFF. In nucleotides, the CDR3 is TGTGCCAGCAGAGATACGACAGGGATCGGTGAAAAACTGTTTTTT.